The subject of this entry is one TCR beta chain. Its antigen is undetermined. Germline lookup yields CDR1 LGHNA and CDR2 YNFKEQ. Deletions cut 0 bases from V and 5 bases from J, with 11 bases between. The CDR3 sequence is 15 residues long. The sample belongs to a study of T cell repertoires in cytomegalovirus infection. Study in general: Well-studied HLA-B-restricted epitopes and recently identified HLA-C-restricted epitopes of CMV were both used in the study.

TCRdb redid the calling of the reads with MiXCR, one entry per CDR3 protein. This table holds around 85,000 distinct CDR3 sequences, approximately 45% found once. This rearrangement joins TRBV4-2 to TRBJ2-1; D is uncertain. The sequencing here drew on CD8+ T cells from cultured PBMCs, taken from culture after CMV antigen stimulation. This receptor was identified in a human donor in good health (CMV status not recorded). Some clones in this sample may be carry-over from other donors' samples. Written as DNA, the CDR3 is TGTGCCAGCAGCCAAGAGGTCACCTCTCACAATGAGCAGTTCTTC. It is translated as CASSQEVTSHNEQFF.